The 18 T cell receptor beta chains reported below all come from one sample, sequenced in a study of radiation and T cells in renal cell carcinoma. Only in-frame clones appear in the TCRdb table, and some are missing; sequencing was by immunoSEQ multiplex PCR. This sample has approximately 120,000 clones, with approximately 78% found just once. Indicated time point: baseline pretreatment blood. Regarding treatment: 15 Gy SBRT to primary tumor, nephrectomy 4 weeks later. This specimen consisted of blood, obtained from a patient whose treatment included radiotherapy and nephrectomy. All receptors come from a woman aged 55-75 years with renal cell carcinoma.

V gene TRBV11-2 combines with J gene TRBJ1-2; 9 bases line up with TRBD1. This CDR3 is 15 amino acids long. CDR1 is SGHAT and CDR2 is FQNNGV in the germline V gene. V was pared by 5 bases and J by 4 bases, with 8 bases of the junction left unmatched. The CDR3 nucleotides read TGTGCCAGCAGCCTCCGGGACAGGGCGGGCTATGGCTACACCTTC. Its translation: CASSLRDRAGYGYTF.

The V call is TRBV19, the J call TRBJ1-2, with D maybe TRBD1 (5 bases). The germline V gene encodes CDR1 LNHDA and CDR2 SQIVND (reference sequence). The germline V and J ends were trimmed by 8 bases and 7 bases, with 11 bases remaining between them. The CDR3 has 11 amino acids. The DNA of the CDR3 is TGTGCCAGTTTGGGGGTCGGTGGCTACACCTTC. It encodes CASLGVGGYTF.

This sequence joins TRBV14 and TRBJ2-7, with 8 nucleotides matching TRBD1. The V segment lost 4 bases and the J segment 5 bases; nucleotides outside the gene matches: 7. Germline V gene lookup returns CDR1 SGHDN and CDR2 FVKESK. There are 14 residues in the CDR3. The CDR3 coding sequence is TGTGCCAGCAGCCCTTTACCAGGGGGCCACGAGCAGTACTTC. It translates to CASSPLPGGHEQYF.

The CDR3 here is CASSLGQGMSNYGYTF. The CDR3 bases are TGTGCCAGCAGCTTGGGACAGGGGATGTCGAACTATGGCTACACCTTC. This chain links TRBV5-4 with TRBJ1-2, with 8 bases lining up with TRBD1. Germline CDR1 reads SGHNT; CDR2 reads YYREEE (reference sequence). V shed 0 bases and J 2 bases; nucleotides not matched to a gene: 6. This CDR3 has 16 amino acids. The entire variable domain, with the rest obtained from reference TRBV5-4 and TRBJ1-2, is as follows: ETGVTQSPTHLIKTRGQQVTLRCSSQSGHNTVSWYQQALGQGPQFIFQYYREEENGRGNFPPRFSGLQFPNYSSELNVNALELDDSALYLCASSLGQGMSNYGYTFGSGTRLTVV.

This clone was seen at least ten times. J is TRBJ1-2 and V is TRBV4-1, with no clear D. V was cut by 0 bases and J by 0 bases, with 8 bases left in between. The germline CDR1 and CDR2 sequences are MGHRA and YSYEKL. The CDR3 has 15 residues. The CDR3 region has the DNA TGCGCCAGCAGCCAAGACTACAGCTCTAACTATGGCTACACCTTC. Protein: CASSQDYSSNYGYTF.

This clone showed up just a few times. This sequence joins TRBV28 and TRBJ2-3; 9 positions agree with TRBD1. CDR1 MDHEN and CDR2 SYDVKM come from the germline V gene. V lost 2 bases, J lost 5 bases, and 11 bases stayed unmatched. CDR3 size: 17 residues. CDR3 sequence: CASSLLLPGQGKDTQYF. The CDR3 coding sequence is TGTGCCAGCAGTTTACTTCTACCGGGACAGGGTAAAGATACGCAGTATTTT. Full variable domain (rest looked up from reference TRBV28 and TRBJ2-3): DVKVTQSSRYLVKRTGEKVFLECVQDMDHENMFWYRQDPGLGLRLIYFSYDVKMKEKGDIPEGYSVSREKKERFSLILESASTNQTSMYLCASSLLLPGQGKDTQYFGPGTRLTVL.

J is TRBJ1-3 and V is TRBV5-5, with 7 nucleotides matching TRBD1. The junction had 2 bases not matched to a gene; V was cut back by 0 bases and J by 2 bases. This CDR3 has 15 residues. CDR1 and CDR2 (germline): SGHKS, YYEKEE (reference sequence). The CDR3 protein is CASSLDGQAGNTIYF. The CDR3 region has the DNA TGTGCCAGCAGCTTGGACGGACAGGCTGGAAACACCATATATTTT. Full variable domain (missing parts from reference TRBV5-5 and TRBJ1-3): DAGVTQSPTHLIKTRGQQVTLRCSPISGHKSVSWYQQVLGQGPQFIFQYYEKEERGRGNFPDRFSARQFPNYSSELNVNALLLGDSALYLCASSLDGQAGNTIYFGEGSWLTVV.

The rearrangement joins TRBV7-2 to TRBJ2-5; 10 bases fit TRBD1. Germline CDR1 SGHTA, CDR2 FQGNSA. The CDR3 totals 14 residues. V shed 5 bases, J shed 4 bases, and the junction held 4 bases outside the gene matches. CDR3 residues: CASSPTGGRETQYF. The CDR3 DNA reads as TGTGCCAGCAGCCCGACAGGGGGCCGAGAGACCCAGTACTTC. Supplemented by reference TRBV7-2 and TRBJ2-5, the full variable domain reads GAGVSQSPSNKVTEKGKDVELRCDPISGHTALYWYRQSLGQGLEFLIYFQGNSAPDKSGLPSDRFSAERTGGSVSTLTIQRTQQEDSAVYLCASSPTGGRETQYFGPGTRLLVL.

This chain uses TRBV9 with TRBJ2-7, with D unclear. V was clipped by 0 bases and J by 3 bases, with 7 bases between them. Germline loops: CDR1 SGDLS, CDR2 YYNGEE. The CDR3 runs to 13 residues. The DNA for the CDR3 is TGTGCCAGCAGCGTAGGCATTAACTACGAGCAGTACTTC. This encodes CASSVGINYEQYF.

Only a few counts were recorded for this clone. This chain connects TRBV29-1 to TRBJ1-1; D is unclear. The CDR3 is made up of 12 amino acids. The V and J ends lost 7 bases and 0 bases respectively, with 9 bases between them. Germline CDR1 SQVTM, CDR2 ANQGSEA. The CDR3, as DNA: TGCAGCGCTTCAATCATGAACACTGAAGCTTTCTTT. The encoded protein is CSASIMNTEAFF.

The chain uses TRBV6-1 and TRBJ2-4; 9 bases match TRBD1. V was pared by 0 bases and J by 6 bases, with 3 bases of the junction left unmatched. CDR1 MNHNS and CDR2 SASEGT come from the germline V gene. The CDR3 extends over 15 amino acids. The CDR3 protein is CASSEAQGAGNIQYF. The CDR3 coding sequence is TGTGCCAGCAGTGAAGCACAGGGGGCAGGAAACATTCAGTACTTC.

The chain combines TRBV7-2 with TRBJ2-7; 7 bases fit TRBD1. The V and J ends lost 1 base and 3 bases, in that order; junction bases with no gene match: 3. The germline V gene has CDR1 SGHTA and CDR2 FQGNSA. The CDR3 covers 14 residues. CDR3 nucleotide sequence: TGTGCCAGCAGCTTAGGGGGACAGTTCTACGAGCAGTACTTC. Amino acid sequence: CASSLGGQFYEQYF. The entire variable domain, with the rest obtained from reference TRBV7-2 and TRBJ2-7, is as follows: GAGVSQSPSNKVTEKGKDVELRCDPISGHTALYWYRQSLGQGLEFLIYFQGNSAPDKSGLPSDRFSAERTGGSVSTLTIQRTQQEDSAVYLCASSLGGQFYEQYFGPGTRLTVT.

The V call is TRBV5-1, the J call TRBJ2-7; D uncertain. V was clipped by 2 bases and J by 2 bases, with 8 bases between them. The CDR3 runs 13 residues. Germline V CDR1 and CDR2: SGHRS, YFSETQ. CDR3 coding DNA: TGCGCCAGCAGCTTCGACAAGACCTACGAGCAGTACTTC. This encodes CASSFDKTYEQYF.

In the case of this clone: A junction boundary mismatches the germline segment, possibly from a read error. J is TRBJ2-7 and V is TRBV9; TRBD1 agrees at 8 bases. Germline CDR1 is SGDLS and CDR2 is YYNGEE. The length of the CDR3 is 13 residues. The CDR3 protein is CASSGTGSSEQYF. CDR3 nucleotide sequence: TGTGCCAGCAGCGGGACAGGGTCCTCCGAGCAGTACTTC.

This chain connects TRBV4-1 to TRBJ1-1; 8 bases agree with TRBD1. The V gene's germline CDR1 is MGHRA and CDR2 YSYEKL. The CDR3 covers 15 residues. V lost 4 bases to trimming and J lost 0 bases; unmatched junction nucleotides: 4. Written as DNA, the CDR3 is TGCGCCAGCAGCCTCTCACAGGGGGTGAACACTGAAGCTTTCTTT. This translates into CASSLSQGVNTEAFF.

This rearrangement joins TRBV2 to TRBJ2-3; D gene unclear. The CDR3 is 16 amino acids. V was pared by 2 bases and J by 0 bases, with 12 bases between. Germline-derived CDR1 and CDR2 are SNHLY and FYNNEI. The CDR3 region is CASSEIVGPSTDTQYF. The CDR3 DNA sequence: TGTGCCAGCAGTGAAATCGTCGGACCTAGCACAGATACGCAGTATTTT.

The gene calls are TRBV9 and TRBJ1-2, with 9 bases that match TRBD1. The germline V gene encodes CDR1 SGDLS and CDR2 YYNGEE. The V segment lost 0 bases and the J segment 5 bases; nucleotides outside the gene matches: 2. CDR3 length: 14 amino acids. The CDR3 DNA follows: TGTGCCAGCAGCGTAGATGACAGGGGGTATGGCTACACCTTC. Encoded protein: CASSVDDRGYGYTF.

The chain couples TRBV19 to TRBJ2-3, with D maybe TRBD1 (6 bases). The CDR3 spans 12 residues. Germline loops: CDR1 LNHDA, CDR2 SQIVND (reference sequence). V dropped 5 bases and J dropped 9 bases, with 12 bases sitting between them. CDR3 nucleotide sequence: TGTGCCAGTAGTTCCGGACAGCGCACGCAGTATTTT. It is translated as CASSSGQRTQYF.